Listed here are 28 T cell receptor beta chains from one sample, sequenced in a study of CD8+ T cells in alopecia areata. RNA was isolated and reverse transcribed to cDNA, the sequencing template. This table comes from immunoSEQ multiplex PCR, and its TCRdb copy is limited to in-frame clones, with some not included. This table has about 190,000 clones, 60% appearing once. Treatment indicated: oral pan-JAK inhibitor, 5-10 mg twice daily. The source was CD4+ T cells sorted from blood, collected at week 4, from a patient treated with tofacitinib. Receptors were obtained from a human donor with alopecia areata.

With regard to this clone: Different DNA sequences within this sample yield the same CDR3. V usage is TRBV30 and J usage is TRBJ1-5, with TRBD1 identical over 8 bases. The CDR3 sequence is 13 residues long. Germline trimming cut 5 bases from V and 2 bases from J; bases unmatched to any gene: 2. The V gene's germline CDR1 is GTSNPN and CDR2 SVGIG (reference sequence). CDR3 DNA sequence: TGTGCCTGGGACAGGGGAGGCAATCAGCCCCAGCATTTT. Translated, it gives CAWDRGGNQPQHF.

The J gene is TRBJ2-1, the V gene TRBV25-1; tentatively, D is TRBD1 (6 bases). CDR3 length equals 14 residues. Germline V gene data show CDR1 as MGHDK and CDR2 as SYGVNS. V gave up 5 bases and J gave up 6 bases, with 14 bases separating them. The CDR3 loop reads CASSHLGGRNEQFF. The DNA of the CDR3 is TGTGCCAGCAGTCACTTAGGGGGTCGCAATGAGCAGTTCTTC.

There are a few counts of this clone. The chain combines TRBV7-9 with TRBJ1-1; D is unresolved. V was pared by 5 bases and J by 6 bases, with 10 bases between. There are 12 residues in the CDR3. Germline loops: CDR1 SEHNR, CDR2 FQNEAQ (reference sequence). The CDR3 DNA reads as TGTGCCAGCAGCCCAAATAGGGCTGAAGCTTTCTTT. Protein sequence: CASSPNRAEAFF. The whole variable domain, remainder taken from reference TRBV7-9 and TRBJ1-1, is DTGVSQNPRHKITKRGQNVTFRCDPISEHNRLYWYRQTLGQGPEFLTYFQNEAQLEKSRLLSDRFSAERPKGSFSTLEIQRTEQGDSAMYLCASSPNRAEAFFGQGTRLTVV.

The genes are TRBV18 and TRBJ1-1, with a tentative D call TRBD1 (5 bases). The CDR3 runs 14 residues. The V and J ends lost 2 bases and 2 bases respectively, with 9 bases between them. The germline V gene has CDR1 KGHSH and CDR2 LQKENI. The CDR3 reads CASSPGAVNTEAFF. CDR3 in DNA: TGTGCCAGCTCACCAGGGGCGGTTAACACTGAAGCTTTCTTT.

The chain joins TRBV30 to TRBJ1-2; D gene unclear. The CDR3 is made up of 12 amino acids. Germline assignment: CDR1 GTSNPN and CDR2 SVGIG (reference sequence). V lost 0 bases to trimming and J lost 5 bases, with 7 bases between them. CDR3 in amino acids: CAWSVSSYGYTF. CDR3 sequence (DNA): TGTGCCTGGAGTGTATCCTCATATGGCTACACCTTC.

This clone was seen just once. This rearrangement joins TRBV30 to TRBJ1-1, with D unclear. The CDR3 length is 12 residues. Trimming stripped 3 bases from V and 5 bases from J, with 10 bases between. Looked up from germline, CDR1 is GTSNPN and CDR2 is SVGIG (reference sequence). The CDR3 here is CAWSPRITEAFF. In nucleotides, the CDR3 is TGTGCCTGGAGCCCCAGGATAACTGAAGCTTTCTTT. Using reference TRBV30 and TRBJ1-1 for the parts outside the CDR3, the full variable domain is SQTIHQWPATLVQPVGSPLSLECTVEGTSNPNLYWYRQAAGRGLQLLFYSVGIGQISSEVPQNLSASRPQDRQFILSSKKLLLSDSGFYLCAWSPRITEAFFGQGTRLTVV.

In this sample, this clone turned up a few times. This chain links TRBV29-1 with TRBJ2-2; TRBD2 agrees at 8 bases. CDR1 is SQVTM and CDR2 is ANQGSEA in the germline V gene. V was pared by 5 bases and J by 3 bases, with 5 bases of the junction left unmatched. The length of the CDR3 is 14 residues. CDR3 bases: TGCAGCGTTAGAGCGGGAGAGCACACCGGGGAGCTGTTTTTT. Translating it yields CSVRAGEHTGELFF.

This sequence joins TRBV29-1 and TRBJ1-1; D gene uncertain. V was shortened by 7 bases and J by 4 bases, with 10 bases between the two germline ends. CDR1 and CDR2 (germline): SQVTM, ANQGSEA. This CDR3 has 11 residues. The DNA for the CDR3 is TGCAGCGCCAGAATCGCCACTGAAGCTTTCTTT. This sequence encodes CSARIATEAFF.

The chain couples TRBV15 to TRBJ2-7; D not certain. The V gene lost 0 bases and the J gene lost 3 bases, with 3 bases spanning the gap. Germline CDR1 is LNHNV and CDR2 is YYDKDF (reference sequence). The length of the CDR3 is 12 residues. The CDR3 sequence is CATSRDYYEQYF. CDR3 in DNA: TGTGCCACCAGCAGAGATTACTACGAGCAGTACTTC.

This clone showed up just a few times. V and J are TRBV18 and TRBJ2-1; D is unclear. The CDR3 length is 13 residues. The ends were cut back, 6 bases at V and 8 bases at J, with 14 bases in the middle. Germline V lookup: CDR1 KGHSH, CDR2 LQKENI. The CDR3 sequence is CASSVVSAHEQFF. CDR3 DNA: TGTGCCAGCTCGGTAGTTTCTGCCCATGAGCAGTTCTTC.

In its sample, this clone was seen a few times. The chain recombines TRBV21-1 with TRBJ2-3; TRBD2, the D gene given by the table, was not confirmed from the DNA. TRBV21-1 is an annotated pseudogene. This CDR3 spans 19 amino acids. The CDR3 DNA reads TGTGCCAGCAGCAAAGCGAATCGAGAAGCGCCAACCGACGCAGATACGCAGTATTTT. It encodes CASSKANREAPTDADTQYF.

This chain connects TRBV9 to TRBJ2-3; no clear D. The CDR3 is made up of 12 amino acids. The germline CDR1 and CDR2 sequences are SGDLS and YYNGEE. The ends were cut back, 3 bases at V and 3 bases at J, with 5 bases in the middle. CDR3 in amino acids: CASSAQTDTQYF. The CDR3 nucleotides are TGTGCCAGCAGCGCCCAAACAGATACGCAGTATTTT.

This clone was detected only a few times. The genes are TRBV5-4 and TRBJ1-5; TRBD1 might be the D (5 bases). CDR3 length: 15 amino acids. Germline assignment: CDR1 SGHNT and CDR2 YYREEE (reference sequence). The germline V and J ends were trimmed by 1 base and 3 bases, with 11 bases remaining between them. The CDR3 DNA is TGTGCCAGCAGCTTGCAAGGGGTGAACAATCAGCCCCAGCATTTT. Its translation is CASSLQGVNNQPQHF.

This clone has only a few counts. The chain recombines TRBV25-1 with TRBJ2-1, with D perhaps matching TRBD1 (5 bases). The V end lost 1 base, the J end lost 8 bases, and 18 bases lay between the germline ends. This CDR3 spans 16 amino acids. Germline CDR1 reads MGHDK; CDR2 reads SYGVNS. CDR3 loop: CASSESDRGPWDEQFF. CDR3 bases: TGTGCCAGCAGTGAATCTGACAGAGGCCCATGGGATGAGCAGTTCTTC.

The J gene is TRBJ2-7, the V gene TRBV25-1; D gene ambiguous. Looked up from germline, CDR1 is MGHDK and CDR2 is SYGVNS. Trimming cost V 3 bases and J 6 bases, with 9 bases left between them. The CDR3 has 12 amino acids. In DNA form, the CDR3 reads TGTGCCAGCAGTGACTTCCCTCTCGAGCAGTACTTC. This sequence encodes CASSDFPLEQYF.

The CDR3 region has the DNA TGCAGCAACTTCGGACTAGCGGGAGTAGGTACGCAGTATTTT. Its translation is CSNFGLAGVGTQYF. The gene calls are TRBV29-1 and TRBJ2-3; 13 bases match TRBD2. The CDR3 spans 14 residues. V lost 8 bases, J lost 8 bases, and 10 bases stayed unmatched. CDR1 and CDR2 (germline): SQVTM, ANQGSEA.

This chain links TRBV19 with TRBJ2-5, with TRBD1 matching over 8 bases. The CDR3 is 13 residues long. CDR1 and CDR2 from the germline V gene are LNHDA and SQIVND (reference sequence). Trimming cost V 6 bases and J 3 bases; bases outside gene matches: 3. For the CDR3, the DNA is TGTGCCAGTAGCCCGGGACAGGAAGAGACCCAGTACTTC. Translating gives CASSPGQEETQYF.

The genes are TRBV4-2 and TRBJ2-5; no definite D call. The ends were cut back, 0 bases at V and 0 bases at J, with 14 bases in the middle. The CDR3 runs 17 residues. The germline V gene encodes CDR1 LGHNA and CDR2 YNFKEQ. CDR3 loop: CASSQDGKIEYQETQYF. The CDR3 DNA reads as TGTGCCAGCAGCCAAGATGGAAAGATCGAGTACCAAGAGACCCAGTACTTC.

This chain links TRBV30 with TRBJ1-1; D is uncertain. CDR1 is GTSNPN, CDR2 SVGIG, per germline (reference sequence). CDR3 length equals 13 residues. The germline V and J ends were trimmed by 0 bases and 0 bases, with 5 bases remaining between them. The CDR3 loop is CAWSVELNTEAFF. The CDR3 bases are TGTGCCTGGAGTGTGGAGTTGAACACTGAAGCTTTCTTT.

V is TRBV29-1 and J is TRBJ2-1; 12 positions match TRBD2. The CDR3 loop spans 13 amino acids. The trim removed 6 bases at V and 9 bases at J, leaving 6 bases unmatched. Looked up from germline, CDR1 is SQVTM and CDR2 is ANQGSEA. CDR3 DNA sequence: TGCAGCGTGTCTAGCGGGGGGGGTAGTGAGCAGTTCTTC. This translates into CSVSSGGGSEQFF.

The V call is TRBV6-4, the J call TRBJ1-5; D possibly corresponds to TRBD1 (5 bases). CDR3 length: 13 residues. V lost 2 bases and J lost 7, with 9 bases in between. CDR1 is MRHNA, CDR2 SNTAGT, per germline. The CDR3 protein is CASSDRRGQPQHF. CDR3 nucleotide sequence: TGTGCCAGCAGTGACCGGAGGGGACAGCCCCAGCATTTT.

This clone occurred a few times. The chain links TRBV5-1 to TRBJ1-1; D uncertain. The CDR3 totals 13 residues. With 8 bases removed from V and 3 bases from J, the gap between germline ends came to 14 bases. CDR1 and CDR2 from the germline V gene are SGHRS and YFSETQ. Written as DNA, the CDR3 is TGCGCCAGTTCGGTCCAAAGTGACACTGAAGCTTTCTTT. Translation: CASSVQSDTEAFF.

This clone came up many times. The chain is built from TRBV7-2 and TRBJ1-1, with 7 bases fitting TRBD1. V lost 8 bases and J lost 5; bases outside the gene matches: 11. The CDR3 covers 14 residues. Germline V gene data show CDR1 as SGHTA and CDR2 as FQGNSA. Here the CDR3 reads CASGSGQAGTEAFF. Here the CDR3 DNA reads TGTGCCAGCGGATCAGGACAGGCTGGGACTGAAGCTTTCTTT.

The chain carries TRBV7-2 and TRBJ2-3; 8 nucleotides match TRBD1. This CDR3 is 12 amino acids long. Germline V gene lookup returns CDR1 SGHTA and CDR2 FQGNSA. The V segment lost 4 bases and the J segment 13 bases; nucleotides outside the gene matches: 7. The CDR3 bases are TGTGCCAGCAGCTCAAGGACAGGGCCCAAGTATTTT. Translation: CASSSRTGPKYF.

V and J are TRBV27 and TRBJ2-1; D is undetermined. Germline V CDR1 and CDR2: MNHEY, SMNVEV (reference sequence). Between the trimmed V and J ends, which lost 4 bases and 7 bases, there was a span of 8 bases. This CDR3 spans 12 amino acids. The CDR3 region is CASSSRVNEQFF. CDR3 nucleotides: TGTGCCAGCAGTTCACGAGTGAATGAGCAGTTCTTC.

This chain links TRBV4-1 with TRBJ2-5, with 11 nucleotides matching TRBD2. Germline assignment: CDR1 MGHRA and CDR2 YSYEKL. After removal of 6 bases from V and 4 bases from J, the junction contained 16 bases not matched to a gene. The CDR3 contains 18 residues. CDR3 protein: CASRPSPSGRWGGETQYF. As DNA, the CDR3 is TGCGCCAGCAGACCCTCCCCTAGCGGGAGGTGGGGGGGAGAGACCCAGTACTTC.

This clone was picked up a small number of times. The chain recombines TRBV23-1 with TRBJ2-4; 8 bases are a match to TRBD1. TRBV23-1 is an ORF, with its function uncertain. The CDR3 extends over 16 amino acids. Unmatched junction bases numbered 4, after V lost 3 bases and J lost 0 bases. The CDR3 reads CASSHPGGLAKNIQYF. For the CDR3, the DNA is TGCGCCAGCAGTCATCCAGGGGGCCTAGCCAAAAACATTCAGTACTTC.

The chain couples TRBV9 to TRBJ2-1, with TRBD2 as a possible D gene (6 bases). The V and J ends lost 4 bases and 6 bases respectively, with 14 bases between them. CDR3 length: 14 amino acids. Germline CDR1 reads SGDLS; CDR2 reads YYNGEE. The chain's CDR3 is CASSSRRAANEQFF. The CDR3 region has the DNA TGTGCCAGCAGCTCCCGGAGGGCGGCCAATGAGCAGTTCTTC.